One and the same sample provided the 18 T cell receptor beta chains below, sequenced in a study of blood T cell repertoires in COVID-19. The method was immunoSEQ multiplex PCR; TCRdb's version includes in-frame clones alone and lacks a portion of them. The sample carries some 83,000 clones, roughly 78% recorded once. Sequenced input: peripheral blood. These receptors were collected from a woman of 80 years or more with acute or convalescent COVID-19.

The chain employs TRBV4-1 and TRBJ1-2, with D hard to call. This CDR3 comprises 14 residues. Germline assignment: CDR1 MGHRA and CDR2 YSYEKL. V shed 0 bases and J shed 8 bases, with 13 bases lying between them. In nucleotides, the CDR3 is TGCGCCAGCAGCCAAGAAGGCTGGGCACAAGGCTACACCTTC. Translation: CASSQEGWAQGYTF.

The V and J genes are TRBV2 and TRBJ1-6; 10 bases are a match to TRBD1. CDR3 length: 15 amino acids. The J segment lost 8 bases and the V segment lost 5 bases, leaving 6 bases of the junction unmatched. CDR1 is SNHLY, CDR2 FYNNEI, per germline. The chain's CDR3 is CASSSGTGVYSPLHF. The DNA for the CDR3 is TGTGCCAGCAGTTCCGGGACAGGGGTTTATTCACCCCTCCACTTT.

The V and J genes are TRBV7-8 and TRBJ2-1; no clear D. The CDR3 contains 13 residues. Germline lookup yields CDR1 SGHVS and CDR2 FQNEAQ. V shed 5 bases and J shed 4 bases, with 9 bases lying between them. The chain's CDR3 is CASSPRLYNEQFF. The CDR3 DNA follows: TGTGCCAGCAGCCCCCGACTGTACAATGAGCAGTTCTTC.

This chain connects TRBV7-2 to TRBJ1-4, with TRBD1 as a possible D gene (5 bases). The CDR3 totals 14 residues. Germline V CDR1 and CDR2: SGHTA, FQGNSA. Trimming removed 2 bases at V and 8 bases at J, with 12 bases between. CDR3 DNA sequence: TGTGCCAGCAGCTTATCACAGGTTGGGGAAAAACTGTTTTTT. Translation gives CASSLSQVGEKLFF. The full variable domain, with the rest looked up from reference TRBV7-2 and TRBJ1-4, is GAGVSQSPSNKVTEKGKDVELRCDPISGHTALYWYRQSLGQGLEFLIYFQGNSAPDKSGLPSDRFSAERTGGSVSTLTIQRTQQEDSAVYLCASSLSQVGEKLFFGSGTQLSVL.

V usage is TRBV10-3 and J usage is TRBJ1-1; possibly TRBD1 for D (6 bases). This CDR3 has 14 residues. Trimming left V 0 bases short and J 9 bases short, with 14 bases between. CDR1 is ENHRY and CDR2 is SYGVKD in the germline V gene. The CDR3 loop is CAISESGQSFKAFF. The CDR3, as DNA: TGTGCCATCAGTGAGTCAGGACAGAGCTTTAAAGCTTTCTTT.

This chain joins TRBV4-2 and TRBJ2-7; 8 bases map to TRBD2. CDR3 size: 14 residues. Germline V gene lookup returns CDR1 LGHNA and CDR2 YNFKEQ. V lost 4 bases and J lost 4; bases outside the gene matches: 6. CDR3 sequence (DNA): TGTGCCAGCAGCCCAAGGCGGGGGGCTTACGAGCAGTACTTC. Protein product: CASSPRRGAYEQYF.

The chain is built from TRBV4-3 and TRBJ2-7; D is possibly TRBD2 (5 bases). Trimming stripped 1 base from V and 8 bases from J, with 12 bases between. Germline V gene sequence: CDR1 LGHNA, CDR2 YSLEER. The CDR3 loop spans 13 amino acids. The CDR3 coding sequence is TGCGCCAGCAGCCAAGCCGAGGGAGTACAGCAGTACTTC. It yields the protein CASSQAEGVQQYF.

This clone was seen many times. This sequence joins TRBV5-6 and TRBJ1-1; D perhaps matches TRBD1 (5 bases). Germline-derived CDR1 and CDR2 are SGHDT and YYEEEE. The ends were cut back, 2 bases at V and 4 bases at J, with 18 bases in the middle. CDR3 length: 16 residues. CDR3 protein: CASSLIFSLQGTEAFF. DNA for the CDR3: TGTGCCAGCAGCTTAATCTTTTCACTCCAGGGCACTGAAGCTTTCTTT. Looking up the rest from reference TRBV5-6 and TRBJ1-1 gives the full variable domain: DAGVTQSPTHLIKTRGQQVTLRCSPKSGHDTVSWYQQALGQGPQFIFQYYEEEERQRGNFPDRFSGHQFPNYSSELNVNALLLGDSALYLCASSLIFSLQGTEAFFGQGTRLTVV.

The chain is built from TRBV6-5 and TRBJ1-3; 7 nucleotides align to TRBD1. Trimming at V came to 6 bases and at J to 0 bases, leaving 2 bases not matched to a gene. Germline CDR1 and CDR2: MNHEY and SVGAGI. The CDR3 sequence is 14 residues long. DNA for the CDR3: TGTGCCAGCAGCAACAGGGGCTCTGGAAACACCATATATTTT. Amino acid sequence: CASSNRGSGNTIYF.

This sequence joins TRBV6-1 and TRBJ1-4; TRBD1 aligns across 8 bases. V gave up 2 bases and J gave up 7 bases; unmatched junction bases: 21. CDR1 MNHNS and CDR2 SASEGT come from the germline V gene. This CDR3 region has 20 residues. CDR3 coding DNA: TGTGCCAGCAGTGAAAGGGATTGGGACAGGTTGGGGCGGCTATCTGAAAAACTGTTTTTT. Translation gives CASSERDWDRLGRLSEKLFF.

The chain employs TRBV6-2 or TRBV6-3 and TRBJ2-3, with a weak D call TRBD2 (5 bases). Germline CDR1 MNHEY, CDR2 SVGEGT. The CDR3 has 13 residues. Trimming left V 6 bases short and J 6 bases short, with 13 bases between. CDR3 sequence: CASSWTARDTQYF. The CDR3 nucleotides read TGTGCCAGCAGCTGGACTGCCAGGGATACGCAGTATTTT.

The J gene is TRBJ1-2, the V gene TRBV28, with 7 bases matching TRBD1. After removal of 4 bases from V and 4 bases from J, the junction contained 3 bases not matched to a gene. The V gene's germline CDR1 is MDHEN and CDR2 SYDVKM. This CDR3 spans 13 amino acids. The CDR3 protein is CASSWGQLYGYTF. The CDR3 coding sequence is TGTGCCAGCAGTTGGGGACAGCTCTATGGCTACACCTTC.

V usage is TRBV6-4 and J usage is TRBJ2-3, with 7 bases identical to TRBD1. The CDR3 contains 15 residues. The junction had 11 bases not matched to a gene; V was cut back by 6 bases and J by 5 bases. Germline CDR1 and CDR2: MRHNA and SNTAGT. CDR3 sequence reads: CASSPTRGLGDTQYF. DNA for the CDR3: TGTGCCAGCAGCCCCACGAGGGGGCTGGGAGATACGCAGTATTTT.

The V and J genes are TRBV9 and TRBJ2-7; 10 positions match TRBD1. Germline-derived CDR1 and CDR2 are SGDLS and YYNGEE. The CDR3 has 16 residues. V dropped 4 bases and J dropped 2; count of bases not matched to a gene: 9. Here the CDR3 reads CASSFTGTGATYEQYF. The CDR3 bases are TGTGCCAGCAGCTTCACCGGGACAGGGGCAACCTACGAGCAGTACTTC.

The sample holds a few counts of this clone. The chain combines TRBV6-2 or TRBV6-3 with TRBJ1-2; TRBD1 is a possible D gene (5 bases). The V and J ends lost 4 bases and 7 bases respectively, with 25 bases between them. Germline V gene data show CDR1 as MNHEY and CDR2 as SVGEGT. The CDR3 runs to 17 residues. The CDR3 DNA reads as TGTGCCAGCAGTTTCCTCCTATTCTCCCGGGGGGAGACTGGCTACACCTTC. Encoded protein: CASSFLLFSRGETGYTF.

The V and J genes are TRBV6-2 or TRBV6-3 and TRBJ1-6; D may be TRBD1 (6 bases). Germline CDR1 MNHEY, CDR2 SVGEGT. This CDR3 region has 17 residues. The V end lost 2 bases, the J end lost 8 bases, and 19 bases lay between the germline ends. CDR3 protein: CASSYTTWTVLDSPLHF. The CDR3 region has the DNA TGTGCCAGCAGTTACACCACCTGGACAGTTCTTGATTCACCCCTCCACTTT.

This chain links TRBV18 with TRBJ2-1; the D gene is possibly TRBD1 (6 bases). In germline, CDR1 is KGHSH, CDR2 LQKENI. This CDR3 contains 17 residues. V was shortened by 1 base and J by 0 bases, with 13 bases between the two germline ends. The DNA for the CDR3 is TGTGCCAGCTCACCACAACAGGGCCAGAGCTCCTACAATGAGCAGTTCTTC. Protein: CASSPQQGQSSYNEQFF.

The CDR3 bases are TGTGCCTGGAGTGTATCACAGTGGCGCGAGCAGTACTTC. This codes for CAWSVSQWREQYF. V usage is TRBV30 and J usage is TRBJ2-7, with D uncertain. The germline V gene has CDR1 GTSNPN and CDR2 SVGIG (reference sequence). Trimming removed 0 bases at V and 6 bases at J, with 12 bases between. The CDR3 is 13 amino acids.